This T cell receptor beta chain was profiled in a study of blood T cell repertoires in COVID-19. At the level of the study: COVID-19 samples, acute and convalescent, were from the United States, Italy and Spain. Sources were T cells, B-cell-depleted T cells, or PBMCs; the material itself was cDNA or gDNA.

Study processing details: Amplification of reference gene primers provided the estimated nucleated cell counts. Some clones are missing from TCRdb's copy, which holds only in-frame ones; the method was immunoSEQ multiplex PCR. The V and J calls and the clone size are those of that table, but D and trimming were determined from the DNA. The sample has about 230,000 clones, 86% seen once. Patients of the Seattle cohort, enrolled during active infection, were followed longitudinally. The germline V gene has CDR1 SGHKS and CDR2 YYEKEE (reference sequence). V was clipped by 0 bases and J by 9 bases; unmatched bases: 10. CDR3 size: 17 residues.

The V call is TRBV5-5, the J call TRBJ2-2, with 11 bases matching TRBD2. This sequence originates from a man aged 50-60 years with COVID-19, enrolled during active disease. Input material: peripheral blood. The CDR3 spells CASSLAGLAGSSRELFF. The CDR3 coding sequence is TGTGCCAGCAGCTTGGCAGGACTAGCGGGCTCCTCCCGGGAGCTGTTTTTT. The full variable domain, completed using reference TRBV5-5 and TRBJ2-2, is DAGVTQSPTHLIKTRGQQVTLRCSPISGHKSVSWYQQVLGQGPQFIFQYYEKEERGRGNFPDRFSARQFPNYSSELNVNALLLGDSALYLCASSLAGLAGSSRELFFGEGSRLTVL.